This entry features one T cell receptor beta chain sequence. Its antigen is unidentified. These data belong to a study of brain T cells in children with intractable seizures. General observations from the study: Clones missing pre-surgery may reflect undersampling of that blood sample.

TCRdb's copy holds only in-frame clones and misses some; the assay was immunoSEQ multiplex PCR. The data show 88,000 or so clones, with around 90% seen just once and approximately 25% held by the top ten. With 3 bases removed from V and 8 bases from J, the gap between germline ends came to 12 bases. In germline, CDR1 is SGDLS, CDR2 YYNGEE. The CDR3 extends over 13 amino acids. This material consisted of peripheral blood, taken at surgery. This rearrangement joins TRBV9 to TRBJ1-3; the D gene is possibly TRBD1 (6 bases). The TCR originated in a girl aged 2-10 years with Rasmussen encephalitis and intractable seizures. The DNA of the CDR3 is TGTGCCAGCAGCGCTATACAGGGACACACCATATATTTT. Translation: CASSAIQGHTIYF.